Below, 13 T cell receptor beta chains from the same sample are listed, as sequenced in a study of patients and donors after allogeneic stem cell transplantation. TCRdb analysed the RT-PCR reads with MiXCR anew, one entry per CDR3 protein. The sample consists of tens of thousands of distinct CDR3 sequences, almost 7% of them appearing once. The specimen was blood, either unsorted or a sorted T cell fraction (not recorded which). The receptors stem from a human donor who was either an allogeneic HSCT recipient or a stem cell or donor lymphocyte infusion donor (not recorded which). It is not recorded whose cells these are; they may come from a transplant donor.

This clonotype was counted at least ten times. This chain joins TRBV11-1 and TRBJ2-1; 10 nucleotides match TRBD2. CDR3 length: 15 amino acids. J lost 4 bases, V lost 4 bases, and 4 bases had no gene match. Germline V gene data show CDR1 as SGHAT and CDR2 as FQDESV (reference sequence). The CDR3 region has the DNA TGTGCCAGCAGCTACACTAGCGGGGAATACAATGAGCAGTTCTTC. Its protein is CASSYTSGEYNEQFF.

In this sample, this clonotype turned up many times. CDR3 nucleotides: TGTGCCAGCAGTTCCTTAGAGACCCAGTACTTC. It specifies CASSSLETQYF. The chain is built from TRBV28 and TRBJ2-5; D unclear. Trimming removed 4 bases at V and 4 bases at J, with 4 bases between. There are 11 residues in the CDR3. CDR1 is MDHEN, CDR2 SYDVKM, per germline.

This clonotype was seen at least ten times. V gene TRBV28 combines with J gene TRBJ1-2; D is perhaps TRBD1 (5 bases). This CDR3 is built from 13 residues. V shed 5 bases and J shed 8 bases, with 15 bases lying between them. Germline-derived CDR1 and CDR2 are MDHEN and SYDVKM. CDR3 nucleotide sequence: TGTGCCAGCAGTCCTTTACAGGTCCGAGGCTACACCTTC. It translates to CASSPLQVRGYTF.

This clonotype has just a few counts. The chain carries TRBV12-3 or TRBV12-4 and TRBJ2-7, with 13 bases aligning to TRBD2. With V trimmed by 6 bases and J by 0 bases, 11 bases remained unmatched. The CDR3 is made up of 18 amino acids. CDR3 DNA: TGTGCCAGCAGCCCCCCACTAGCGGGAGGGTCTAGCTCCTACGAGCAGTACTTC. Protein: CASSPPLAGGSSSYEQYF.

The V and J genes are TRBV12-3 or TRBV12-4 and TRBJ2-3; D is unclear. The V end was cut by 3 bases, the J end by 8 bases, with 9 bases between. The CDR3 totals 12 residues. CDR3 region: CASSFGQSTQYF. CDR3 DNA: TGTGCCAGCAGTTTCGGGCAGAGTACGCAGTATTTT.

The chain employs TRBV28 and TRBJ2-2; no clear D. The length of the CDR3 is 11 residues. V gave up 4 bases and J gave up 3 bases, with 0 bases separating them. Germline CDR1 and CDR2: MDHEN and SYDVKM. The CDR3 protein is CASSYTGELFF. The CDR3 nucleotides are TGTGCCAGCAGTTACACCGGGGAGCTGTTTTTT.

This clonotype has ten or more counts. The V and J genes are TRBV6-2 or TRBV6-3 and TRBJ1-2; D unclear. Germline loops: CDR1 MNHEY, CDR2 SVGEGT. The CDR3 spans 14 residues. V was cut by 4 bases and J by 0 bases, with 9 bases left in between. The CDR3 DNA sequence: TGTGCCAGCAGTTTACAAGGACCTAACTATGGCTACACCTTC. Translated, it gives CASSLQGPNYGYTF.

The chain is built from TRBV7-9 and TRBJ2-1; TRBD1 might be the D (6 bases). V was clipped by 5 bases and J by 8 bases, with 16 bases between them. Germline values: CDR1 SEHNR, CDR2 FQNEAQ (reference sequence). This CDR3 contains 14 residues. The CDR3 DNA follows: TGTGCCAGCAGCCTCGGGACATCTTTCGATGAGCAGTTCTTC. Its translation: CASSLGTSFDEQFF.

This clonotype was counted only a few times. The CDR3 DNA follows: TGTGCCAGCCGTGAGGGCAATCAGCCCCAGCATTTT. It encodes CASREGNQPQHF. The chain is built from TRBV19 and TRBJ1-5; D ambiguous. CDR1 LNHDA and CDR2 SQIVND come from the germline V gene (reference sequence). The CDR3 covers 12 residues. Deletions cut 9 bases from V and 2 bases from J, with 8 bases between.

This clonotype was counted at least ten times. This chain uses TRBV28 with TRBJ1-1, with D perhaps matching TRBD1 (5 bases). With 5 bases removed from V and 8 bases from J, the gap between germline ends came to 12 bases. The CDR3 has 12 amino acids. The V gene's germline CDR1 is MDHEN and CDR2 SYDVKM. CDR3 residues: CASSTDIREAFF. Written as DNA, the CDR3 is TGTGCCAGCAGTACGGACATCAGGGAAGCTTTCTTT. Looking up the rest from reference TRBV28 and TRBJ1-1 gives the full variable domain: DVKVTQSSRYLVKRTGEKVFLECVQDMDHENMFWYRQDPGLGLRLIYFSYDVKMKEKGDIPEGYSVSREKKERFSLILESASTNQTSMYLCASSTDIREAFFGQGTRLTVV.

This clonotype was seen many times. Written as DNA, the CDR3 is TGTGCCAGCAGAGTCCGACAGGGTACTAATGAAAAACTGTTTTTT. Its translation: CASRVRQGTNEKLFF. The gene calls are TRBV6-6 and TRBJ1-4; 7 nucleotides line up with TRBD1. The V and J ends lost 6 bases and 2 bases, in that order; junction bases with no gene match: 6. The CDR3 runs to 15 residues. In germline, CDR1 is MNHNY, CDR2 SVGAGI (reference sequence).

This clonotype has at least ten counts. The chain uses TRBV5-1 and TRBJ2-4, with TRBD1 as a possible D gene (5 bases). Germline V lookup: CDR1 SGHRS, CDR2 YFSETQ. Trimming pared 0 bases from V and 4 bases from J, leaving 5 bases between. CDR3 length: 13 residues. CDR3 amino acids: CASSLGQKNIQYF. CDR3 DNA: TGCGCCAGCAGCTTGGGACAGAAAAACATTCAGTACTTC.

This clonotype was observed a handful of times. The gene calls are TRBV28 and TRBJ2-1; D is ambiguous. Germline lookup yields CDR1 MDHEN and CDR2 SYDVKM. Between the trimmed V and J ends, which lost 2 bases and 3 bases, there was a span of 8 bases. This CDR3 has 14 amino acids. The CDR3 loop reads CASSLPPSYNEQFF. The CDR3 DNA is TGTGCCAGCAGTTTACCGCCTAGCTACAATGAGCAGTTCTTC.